The T cell receptor (beta chain) under discussion was sequenced for a study of blood T cell repertoires in COVID-19. Study-level information: Researchers got acute and convalescent COVID-19 samples from the United States, Italy and Spain.

TCRdb's table, derived via immunoSEQ multiplex PCR, lists solely in-frame clones and lacks some. This table has about 190,000 clones, 70% to 85% appearing once. The germline CDR1 and CDR2 sequences are ENHRY and SYGVKD. After removal of 6 bases from V and 3 bases from J, the junction contained 2 bases not matched to a gene. This CDR3 is 13 amino acids long. The source is a woman aged 45-60 years with acute or convalescent COVID-19. The rearrangement joins TRBV10-3 to TRBJ1-1; 9 bases are a match to TRBD1. What was sequenced was peripheral blood. The CDR3 nucleotides read TGTGCCATCAGCAGGACAGGGGACACTGAAGCTTTCTTT. Translating it yields CAISRTGDTEAFF.